This T cell receptor beta chain was found in a study of shared clonotypes between healthy human individuals. About the research overall: Per-donor plates numbered three CD4 naive, three CD4 memory, two CD8 naive and one CD8 memory. The study's findings and limits: Sharing across four donors was seen in around 5% of naive CD4 clonotypes.

Deep was the level at which the assay was run. Clones were read by immunoSEQ multiplex PCR, and TCRdb kept only the in-frame ones, dropping some. The table records around 2.5 million clones, roughly 93% of them present only once. As concerns this clone: Its antigen is unknown.

Germline CDR1 reads LGHNA; CDR2 reads YNFKEQ. There are 15 residues in the CDR3. V lost 1 base, J lost 6 bases, and 15 bases lay in between. This receptor was taken from a man between 18 and 35 years old in good health. Some clones in this sample may be carry-over from other donors' samples. What was sequenced was naive CD4+ T cells from PBMCs. Noted subset: CD45RA+ positively selected. This rearrangement joins TRBV4-2 to TRBJ1-2; D remains ambiguous. CDR3 sequence (DNA): TGTGCCAGCAGCCAAGTGACACCATCGGCAAATGGCTACACCTTC. Protein product: CASSQVTPSANGYTF.